A single sample is the source of the 24 T cell receptor beta chains below, sequenced in a study of blood T cell repertoires in COVID-19. Data came from immunoSEQ multiplex PCR; TCRdb stores just in-frame clones and leaves some out. The sample shows approximately 240,000 clones, 79% of them seen only once. What was sequenced was peripheral blood. These receptor sequences come from a woman aged 40 to 55 with active or convalescent COVID-19.

The table lists this clone with a count of one. This chain connects TRBV3-1 (or the pseudogene TRBV3-2) to TRBJ2-2, with 7 bases fitting TRBD1. J lost 6 bases, V lost 11 bases, and 3 bases had no gene match. Germline CDR1 reads LGHDT; CDR2 reads YNNKEL (reference sequence). This CDR3 has 11 amino acids. The CDR3 DNA follows: TGTGCCTGTAGGGGGCCCGGGGAGCTGTTTTTT. Amino acid sequence: CACRGPGELFF.

This clone has a handful of counts. The CDR3 DNA follows: TGTGCCAGCAGCAGGGACAGGGTGAACACTGAAGCTTTCTTT. Protein sequence: CASSRDRVNTEAFF. This chain joins TRBV6-5 and TRBJ1-1; 9 bases map to TRBD1. V lost 6 bases, J lost 0 bases, and 2 bases stayed unmatched. The CDR3 is 14 residues long. The V gene's germline CDR1 is MNHEY and CDR2 SVGAGI.

This clone was seen repeatedly, ten times or more. This chain connects TRBV19 to TRBJ1-5; D perhaps matches TRBD1 (6 bases). The length of the CDR3 is 15 residues. Trimming shortened V by 4 bases and J by 5 bases, and 15 bases separated the two germline ends. Germline V gene data show CDR1 as LNHDA and CDR2 as SQIVND (reference sequence). The CDR3: CASSNSQGQDQPQHF. In DNA form, the CDR3 reads TGTGCCAGTAGTAACAGCCAGGGGCAAGATCAGCCCCAGCATTTT.

In its sample, this clone was seen a few times. The rearrangement uses TRBV2 and TRBJ1-5, with TRBD1 identical over 8 bases. This CDR3 is 11 amino acids long. V gave up 6 bases and J gave up 8 bases; unmatched junction bases: 0. Germline CDR1 and CDR2: SNHLY and FYNNEI. CDR3 region: CASRTGEPQHF. The CDR3 DNA reads as TGTGCCAGCAGGACAGGGGAGCCCCAGCATTTT.

The chain uses TRBV28 and TRBJ1-1; D is undetermined. Germline values: CDR1 MDHEN, CDR2 SYDVKM. There are 13 residues in the CDR3. V shed 5 bases and J shed 1 base, with 8 bases lying between them. The CDR3 sequence is CASSPAGNTEAFF. CDR3 DNA sequence: TGTGCCAGCAGTCCCGCAGGGAACACTGAAGCTTTCTTT.

The J gene is TRBJ2-5, the V gene TRBV5-6; 9 nucleotides agree with TRBD2. V lost 1 base and J lost 1; bases outside the gene matches: 2. Germline CDR1 SGHDT, CDR2 YYEEEE. CDR3 length: 15 residues. In DNA, the CDR3 is TGTGCCAGCAGCTTGCTAGCGGGGAGCCAAGAGACCCAGTACTTC. Translation: CASSLLAGSQETQYF.

This chain uses TRBV28 with TRBJ2-7; perhaps TRBD1 as D (6 bases). Trimming cost V 3 bases and J 7 bases, with 13 bases left between them. Germline assignment: CDR1 MDHEN and CDR2 SYDVKM. This CDR3 region has 13 residues. CDR3 residues: CASSLGAMGEQYF. CDR3 coding DNA: TGTGCCAGCAGTTTGGGGGCCATGGGTGAGCAGTACTTC.

This chain uses TRBV2 with TRBJ2-7; the D gene is possibly TRBD2 (5 bases). The CDR3 runs to 14 residues. Germline V gives CDR1 SNHLY, CDR2 FYNNEI. V was shortened by 8 bases and J by 0 bases, with 14 bases between the two germline ends. CDR3 in DNA: TGTGCCAGCCAGCCAGCGGAGAGCTCCTACGAGCAGTACTTC. Translation gives CASQPAESSYEQYF. Full variable domain (remainder filled in from reference TRBV2 and TRBJ2-7): EPEVTQTPSHQVTQMGQEVILRCVPISNHLYFYWYRQILGQKVEFLVSFYNNEISEKSEIFDDQFSVERPDGSNFTLKIRSTKLEDSAMYFCASQPAESSYEQYFGPGTRLTVT.

The chain links TRBV27 to TRBJ2-1; 7 nucleotides line up with TRBD2. V lost 6 bases and J lost 0; bases outside the gene matches: 8. The CDR3 covers 16 residues. Germline CDR1 reads MNHEY; CDR2 reads SMNVEV (reference sequence). CDR3 coding DNA: TGTGCCAGCAGCCTTAGCGGGCGCAGCTCCTACAATGAGCAGTTCTTC. Protein sequence: CASSLSGRSSYNEQFF.

The genes are TRBV14 and TRBJ2-7; a possible D gene is TRBD2 (7 bases). Trimming removed 2 bases from V and 6 bases from J, with 11 bases in between. Germline V gene lookup returns CDR1 SGHDN and CDR2 FVKESK. The CDR3 covers 13 residues. The CDR3 sequence is CASSQWEGGEQYF. CDR3 coding DNA: TGTGCCAGCAGCCAATGGGAGGGGGGCGAGCAGTACTTC.

This clone was seen once. The V gene is TRBV5-1, the J gene TRBJ1-1; 9 nucleotides agree with TRBD1. J lost 3 bases, V lost 0 bases, and 9 bases had no gene match. Germline CDR1 reads SGHRS; CDR2 reads YFSETQ. CDR3 length equals 17 residues. The DNA for the CDR3 is TGCGCCAGCAGCTTGGTGCCGGGACAGGGTAAGGACACTGAAGCTTTCTTT. It is translated as CASSLVPGQGKDTEAFF.

The rearrangement links TRBV5-1 to TRBJ1-6, with D possibly TRBD1 on 6 matching bases. The CDR3 runs 15 residues. Germline CDR1 is SGHRS and CDR2 is YFSETQ. The CDR3 sequence is CPCLIQQGNNSPLHF. CDR3 in DNA: TGCCCCTGCCTCATACAACAGGGAAATAATTCACCCCTCCACTTT.

The J gene is TRBJ1-1, the V gene TRBV10-3; TRBD1 is a possible D gene (6 bases). Trimming pared 2 bases from V and 4 bases from J, leaving 11 bases between. Germline V lookup: CDR1 ENHRY, CDR2 SYGVKD. The CDR3 covers 14 residues. CDR3 bases: TGTGCCATCAGTGAGCAGGGGCTGGGCACTGAAGCTTTCTTT. Its translation is CAISEQGLGTEAFF.

The V and J genes are TRBV10-1 and TRBJ1-1; TRBD1 agrees at 11 bases. Trimming took 6 bases from V and 3 from J; bases not matched to a gene: 6. This CDR3 has 15 amino acids. The germline CDR1 and CDR2 sequences are WNHNN and SYGVQD (reference sequence). The CDR3 here is CASRRDRGTDTEAFF. CDR3 nucleotide sequence: TGCGCCAGCAGAAGGGACAGGGGGACAGACACTGAAGCTTTCTTT.

The V call is TRBV10-3, the J call TRBJ1-1; a weak D match, TRBD1 (6 bases). The CDR3 spans 13 residues. Germline loops: CDR1 ENHRY, CDR2 SYGVKD. The germline V and J ends were trimmed by 1 base and 3 bases, with 6 bases remaining between them. In nucleotides, the CDR3 is TGTGCCATCAGTGAGTACAGGGACACTGAAGCTTTCTTT. This sequence encodes CAISEYRDTEAFF.

This clone showed up just a few times. This chain joins TRBV2 and TRBJ2-3; 13 bases agree with TRBD2. Germline-derived CDR1 and CDR2 are SNHLY and FYNNEI. The CDR3 runs to 15 residues. Trimming cost V 6 bases and J 6 bases; bases outside gene matches: 6. CDR3 loop: CASSGTSGALDTQYF. The CDR3 DNA follows: TGTGCCAGCAGCGGGACTAGCGGGGCCCTCGATACGCAGTATTTT.

CDR3 amino acids: CASTRGGAQGYTF. CDR3 DNA: TGTGCCAGCACCCGCGGGGGGGCGCAAGGCTACACCTTC. The chain employs TRBV12-3 or TRBV12-4 and TRBJ1-2, with a possible D match to TRBD1 (6 bases). The V gene lost 7 bases and the J gene lost 8 bases, with 17 bases spanning the gap. The CDR3 spans 13 residues.

The chain uses TRBV5-4 and TRBJ2-3; TRBD2 matches at 12 bases. CDR3 length: 16 amino acids. Germline loops: CDR1 SGHNT, CDR2 YYREEE (reference sequence). The V and J ends lost 4 bases and 2 bases, in that order; junction bases with no gene match: 5. DNA for the CDR3: TGTGCCAGCAGCAAGACTAGCGGGGGCCTCACAGATACGCAGTATTTT. It encodes CASSKTSGGLTDTQYF.

J is TRBJ1-1 and V is TRBV6-5; D remains unclear. V was pared by 5 bases and J by 3 bases, with 13 bases between. The length of the CDR3 is 14 residues. CDR1 is MNHEY, CDR2 SVGAGI, per germline. The CDR3 protein is CASSPFHGYTEAFF. The CDR3 DNA is TGTGCCAGCAGTCCTTTTCACGGGTACACTGAAGCTTTCTTT.

This clone showed up just a few times. This chain joins TRBV7-9 and TRBJ2-7; 7 nucleotides match TRBD2. The CDR3 totals 15 residues. Germline loops: CDR1 SEHNR, CDR2 FQNEAQ (reference sequence). J was trimmed by 6 bases and V by 0 bases; bases with no gene match: 8. In nucleotides, the CDR3 is TGTGCCAGCAGCTTAGCGCTGGGGGAGGGGAGCGAGCAGTACTTC. It specifies CASSLALGEGSEQYF. Supplemented by reference TRBV7-9 and TRBJ2-7, the full variable domain reads DTGVSQNPRHKITKRGQNVTFRCDPISEHNRLYWYRQTLGQGPEFLTYFQNEAQLEKSRLLSDRFSAERPKGSFSTLEIQRTEQGDSAMYLCASSLALGEGSEQYFGPGTRLTVT.

The chain uses TRBV5-1 and TRBJ2-3; 9 bases align to TRBD1. Germline V CDR1 and CDR2: SGHRS, YFSETQ. This CDR3 spans 16 amino acids. V lost 1 base and J lost 3; bases outside the gene matches: 6. The CDR3 sequence is CASSLYGQGLTDTQYF. The CDR3 DNA reads as TGCGCCAGCAGCTTGTACGGACAGGGGTTAACAGATACGCAGTATTTT.

The V and J genes are TRBV28 and TRBJ2-1; 11 bases are shared with TRBD1. The CDR3 consists of 15 residues. J gave up 4 bases and V 9 bases, and 8 bases lay outside the gene matches. Germline V gene lookup returns CDR1 MDHEN and CDR2 SYDVKM. In nucleotides, the CDR3 is TGTGCCAGTATACCCGGGACAGGGGGATACAATGAGCAGTTCTTC. Amino acids: CASIPGTGGYNEQFF.

The rearrangement links TRBV5-4 to TRBJ2-1; TRBD2 matches at 11 bases. This CDR3 spans 16 amino acids. The ends lost 4 bases at V and 0 bases at J; junction bases unmatched: 3. The germline V gene encodes CDR1 SGHNT and CDR2 YYREEE (reference sequence). CDR3 region: CASSRSGGASYNEQFF. The CDR3 nucleotides are TGTGCCAGCAGCCGTAGCGGGGGGGCCTCCTACAATGAGCAGTTCTTC.

V is TRBV7-9 and J is TRBJ1-1, with 9 nucleotides matching TRBD1. The V gene's germline CDR1 is SEHNR and CDR2 FQNEAQ (reference sequence). The CDR3 runs to 14 residues. V shed 3 bases and J 4 bases; nucleotides not matched to a gene: 3. The CDR3 loop is CASSLRDRVTEAFF. CDR3 bases: TGTGCCAGCAGCTTGCGGGACAGGGTCACTGAAGCTTTCTTT.